Presented here are 13 T cell receptor beta chains from one specimen sequenced in a study of blood T cell repertoires in COVID-19. Assay used: immunoSEQ multiplex PCR; TCRdb lists only in-frame clones, some missing. The table shows about 310,000 clones, with 90% occurring only once. Sequencing input: peripheral blood. The receptors originated from a woman in her forties with COVID-19, enrolled during active disease.

With regard to this clone: One end of the junction does not line up with germline, which may come from a read error. The rearrangement links TRBV27 to TRBJ1-6; 10 bases fit TRBD1. CDR1 MNHEY and CDR2 SMNVEV come from the germline V gene (reference sequence). The CDR3 is made up of 17 amino acids. CDR3 nucleotide sequence: TGTGCCAGCAGGTTATTGATTGGGACAGGGGATAATTCACCCCTCCACTTT. Its translation: CASRLLIGTGDNSPLHF.

The J gene is TRBJ2-7, the V gene TRBV7-2; 8 bases agree with TRBD1. The CDR3 totals 15 residues. CDR1 SGHTA and CDR2 FQGNSA come from the germline V gene. V was pared by 6 bases and J by 0 bases, with 7 bases of the junction left unmatched. The CDR3 nucleotides are TGTGCCAGCAGGGTCGCAGGGGGCGACTCCTACGAGCAGTACTTC. Translated: CASRVAGGDSYEQYF.

The chain combines TRBV5-4 with TRBJ2-5; D perhaps matches TRBD2 (6 bases). The CDR3 sequence is 15 residues long. Germline CDR1 is SGHNT and CDR2 is YYREEE (reference sequence). V lost 6 bases and J lost 7, with 22 bases in between. The CDR3: CASTPSVGGSGTQYF. The CDR3 coding sequence is TGTGCCAGCACCCCTAGTGTGGGGGGATCCGGGACCCAGTACTTC.

V usage is TRBV3-1 (or the pseudogene TRBV3-2) and J usage is TRBJ1-5, with a tentative D call TRBD1 (5 bases). V lost 1 base, J lost 12 bases, and 13 bases lay in between. Germline CDR1 and CDR2: LGHDT and YNNKEL (reference sequence). The CDR3 loop spans 13 amino acids. The CDR3 is CASSQVRGSLQHF. The CDR3 nucleotides read TGTGCCAGCAGCCAAGTACGGGGGAGTCTCCAGCATTTT.

This clone showed up just once. This chain connects TRBV2 to TRBJ2-7; weak D call: TRBD1 (6 bases). Trimming took 9 bases from V and 7 from J, leaving 13 bases between them. CDR1 is SNHLY and CDR2 is FYNNEI in the germline V gene. This CDR3 is 11 amino acids long. The CDR3 is CASQRQVEQYF. The CDR3 coding sequence is TGTGCCAGTCAGAGACAGGTAGAGCAGTACTTC.

The J gene is TRBJ1-2, the V gene TRBV5-4; weak D call: TRBD1 (6 bases). The CDR3 loop spans 14 amino acids. V lost 3 bases, J lost 11 bases, and 20 bases lay in between. Per germline, CDR1 SGHNT and CDR2 YYREEE (reference sequence). The CDR3 DNA reads as TGTGCCAGCAGCTCCAAGCGGGGTCGGCAGGGGTACACCTTC. Its translation is CASSSKRGRQGYTF.

The CDR3 protein is CASSFDSLGELFF. The CDR3, as DNA: TGTGCCAGCAGTTTTGACAGTTTAGGGGAACTGTTTTTT. The gene calls are TRBV28 and TRBJ1-4; tentative D call: TRBD1 (5 bases). V lost 3 bases and J 12 bases, leaving 14 bases between the germline ends. Per germline, CDR1 MDHEN and CDR2 SYDVKM. CDR3 size: 13 residues.

The rearrangement uses TRBV10-3 and TRBJ2-3; D might be TRBD2 (5 bases). This CDR3 region has 15 residues. From germline, CDR1 is ENHRY and CDR2 SYGVKD. V was clipped by 2 bases and J by 4 bases, with 13 bases between them. This chain's CDR3 is CAISEIGGMPDTQYF. The CDR3, as DNA: TGTGCCATCAGTGAGATAGGAGGAATGCCAGATACGCAGTATTTT.

The chain couples TRBV4-3 to TRBJ1-1; no clear D. CDR3 length: 14 amino acids. Per the germline V gene, CDR1 is LGHNA and CDR2 is YSLEER. V lost 2 bases and J lost 1, with 8 bases in between. DNA for the CDR3: TGCGCCAGCAGCCAACGACATCAGAACACTGAAGCTTTCTTT. Translating it yields CASSQRHQNTEAFF.

The gene calls are TRBV30 and TRBJ1-1; perhaps TRBD1 as D (5 bases). The CDR3 is 17 amino acids. Trimming pared 3 bases from V and 8 bases from J, leaving 28 bases between. CDR1 is GTSNPN, CDR2 SVGIG, per germline (reference sequence). CDR3 DNA: TGTGCCTGGAGCGACACAGTCCTATTCAGACGCCGGGGGGAAGCTTTCTTT. It specifies CAWSDTVLFRRRGEAFF.

The chain employs TRBV5-1 and TRBJ2-7; D perhaps matches TRBD1 (6 bases). V lost 3 bases and J lost 0, with 19 bases in between. Germline V gene data show CDR1 as SGHRS and CDR2 as YFSETQ. This CDR3 region has 17 residues. The CDR3 reads CASSSASTGLSSYEQYF. CDR3 bases: TGCGCCAGCAGCTCGGCATCTACAGGGCTTAGCTCCTACGAGCAGTACTTC.

The genes are TRBV27 and TRBJ2-3; 8 nucleotides align to TRBD2. This CDR3 region has 17 residues. The germline V gene has CDR1 MNHEY and CDR2 SMNVEV (reference sequence). J gave up 2 bases and V 6 bases, and 13 bases lay outside the gene matches. The CDR3 sequence: CASRRFFRGGFTDTQYF. CDR3 DNA: TGTGCCAGCAGGCGGTTTTTTCGGGGGGGGTTCACAGATACGCAGTATTTT.

This clone was detected once. V usage is TRBV14 and J usage is TRBJ1-2; D perhaps matches TRBD1 (6 bases). CDR3 length equals 16 residues. Trimming pared 0 bases from V and 3 bases from J, leaving 14 bases between. The germline gives CDR1 SGHDN, CDR2 FVKESK. This chain's CDR3 is CASSQDVRQGYYGYTF. The DNA for the CDR3 is TGTGCCAGCAGCCAAGATGTTCGTCAGGGGTACTATGGCTACACCTTC.